This is a list of T cell receptor beta chains from one sample in a study of identical twins. In TCRdb, the 5' RACE reads were re-called with MiXCR into one record per CDR3 protein. The sample carries around 490,000 distinct CDR3 sequences, around 15% recorded once. This sample also appeared in a second study, on yellow fever vaccine responses in identical twins.

What was sequenced was CD4+ T cells sorted from blood. These receptors all stem from a woman aged 18-30 years in good health. The CDR3 runs from the conserved cysteine through the conserved F or W. The order of the fields is J gene, clone size, V gene, D gene, CDR3 protein, CDR3 DNA. The D gene is left open where the match is weak. For some rows the clone size is stated as once, few or many, or as a class when expanded; others skip it.

J: TRBJ2-1
size: NA
V: TRBV11-3
D: NA
CDR3: CASSPGPQSYNEQFF
DNA: TGTGCCAGCAGCCCGGGACCCCAGAGCTACAATGAGCAGTTCTTC

J: TRBJ1-1
size: NA
V: TRBV20-1
D: NA
CDR3: CSARGGRGGTTEAFF
DNA: TGCAGTGCTAGGGGGGGTAGAGGGGGGACCACTGAAGCTTTCTTT

J: TRBJ2-1
size: NA
V: TRBV6-1
D: TRBD2
CDR3: CASASGGAGFYNEQFF
DNA: TGTGCCAGCGCTAGCGGGGGGGCCGGGTTCTACAATGAGCAGTTCTTC

J: TRBJ1-5
size: few
V: TRBV10-2
D: TRBD1
CDR3: CASSHGQGLQPQHF
DNA: TGCGCCAGCAGTCATGGACAGGGGTTACAGCCCCAGCATTTT

J: TRBJ2-1
size: NA
V: TRBV7-9
D: TRBD2
CDR3: CASSFRLAGLFF
DNA: TGTGCCAGCAGCTTCCGGCTAGCGGGGTTGTTCTTC

J: TRBJ2-5
size: NA
V: TRBV6-5
D: NA
CDR3: CASSHTEGQYF
DNA: TGTGCCAGCAGTCATACCGAGGGCCAGTACTTC

J: TRBJ1-1
size: few
V: TRBV20-1
D: NA
CDR3: CSARDDRWNTEAFF
DNA: TGCAGTGCTAGAGATGACCGTTGGAACACTGAAGCTTTCTTT

J: TRBJ2-5
size: many
V: TRBV29-1
D: NA
CDR3: CSVGASSETQYF
DNA: TGCAGCGTTGGTGCTAGTTCGGAGACCCAGTACTTC

J: TRBJ1-4
size: few
V: TRBV12-3/TRBV12-4
D: NA
CDR3: CASSGNEKLFF
DNA: TGTGCCAGCAGTGGTAATGAAAAACTGTTTTTT

J: TRBJ1-2
size: NA
V: TRBV20-1
D: NA
CDR3: CSPGNGYTF
DNA: TGCAGTCCGGGGAATGGCTACACCTTC

J: TRBJ2-3
size: NA
V: TRBV29-1
D: TRBD2
CDR3: CSVGGLGGGVPDTQYF
DNA: TGCAGCGTGGGGGGGTTGGGAGGCGGAGTCCCGGATACGCAGTATTTT

J: TRBJ2-1
size: few
V: TRBV7-9
D: TRBD1
CDR3: CASRMGQGYNEQFF
DNA: TGTGCCAGCAGGATGGGACAGGGGTACAATGAGCAGTTCTTC

J: TRBJ2-7
size: few
V: TRBV12-3/TRBV12-4
D: TRBD2
CDR3: CASSIHGGASYEQYF
DNA: TGTGCCAGCAGTATCCACGGGGGGGCTAGTTACGAGCAGTACTTC

J: TRBJ1-1
size: NA
V: TRBV4-2
D: TRBD1
CDR3: CASSQEGTGKNTEAFF
DNA: TGTGCCAGCAGCCAAGAAGGGACAGGGAAGAACACTGAAGCTTTCTTT

J: TRBJ2-1
size: NA
V: TRBV12-3/TRBV12-4
D: NA
CDR3: CASRPTRGEQFF
DNA: TGTGCCAGCAGGCCGACTAGGGGTGAGCAGTTCTTC

J: TRBJ1-1
size: few
V: TRBV20-1
D: NA
CDR3: CSARDTRNTEAFF
DNA: TGCAGTGCTAGGGACACGCGGAACACTGAAGCTTTCTTT

J: TRBJ2-2
size: few
V: TRBV29-1
D: TRBD2
CDR3: CSVDDGRAGTGELFF
DNA: TGCAGCGTTGATGACGGGAGGGCCGGGACCGGGGAGCTGTTTTTT

J: TRBJ2-7
size: NA
V: TRBV7-9
D: NA
CDR3: CASSLRTETYEQYF
DNA: TGTGCCAGCAGCTTACGGACCGAAACCTACGAGCAGTACTTC

J: TRBJ2-5
size: NA
V: TRBV28
D: NA
CDR3: CASSFGLHEYF
DNA: TGTGCCAGCAGTTTTGGACTGCACGAGTACTTC

J: TRBJ2-5
size: many
V: TRBV10-3
D: NA
CDR3: CATWGHHQETQYF
DNA: TGTGCCACTTGGGGACATCACCAAGAGACCCAGTACTTC

J: TRBJ1-5
size: few
V: TRBV28
D: NA
CDR3: CASSLGRANQPQHF
DNA: TGTGCCAGCAGTTTGGGCAGGGCTAATCAGCCCCAGCATTTT

J: TRBJ1-2
size: NA
V: TRBV2
D: NA
CDR3: CASRNTGSGYGYTF
DNA: TGTGCCAGCAGGAATACAGGTTCGGGCTATGGCTACACCTTC

J: TRBJ1-4
size: NA
V: TRBV3-1
D: NA
CDR3: CASSRTTVNEKLFF
DNA: TGTGCCAGCAGCCGGACAACAGTTAATGAAAAACTGTTTTTT

J: TRBJ1-4
size: few
V: TRBV3-1
D: NA
CDR3: CASSQVSEKLFF
DNA: TGTGCCAGCAGCCAAGTGAGCGAAAAACTGTTTTTT

J: TRBJ1-5
size: many
V: TRBV12-3/TRBV12-4
D: NA
CDR3: CASSFMIVGNQPQHF
DNA: TGTGCCAGCAGTTTCATGATTGTCGGCAATCAGCCCCAGCATTTT

J: TRBJ1-1
size: NA
V: TRBV7-9
D: TRBD1
CDR3: CASSTGQVYTEAFF
DNA: TGTGCCAGCAGCACAGGACAGGTCTACACTGAAGCTTTCTTT

J: TRBJ2-7
size: many
V: TRBV5-1
D: NA
CDR3: CASSSDGRLRDEQYF
DNA: TGCGCCAGCAGCTCAGATGGGCGGCTAAGGGACGAGCAGTACTTC

J: TRBJ2-6
size: NA
V: TRBV3-1
D: NA
CDR3: CASSQSIRGRTGANVLTF
DNA: TGTGCCAGCAGCCAATCCATCAGGGGGAGGACTGGGGCCAACGTCCTGACTTTC

J: TRBJ1-3
size: NA
V: TRBV6-1
D: TRBD1
CDR3: CASSLPGQGAGNTIYF
DNA: TGTGCCAGCAGTCTCCCGGGACAGGGAGCCGGAAACACCATATATTTT

J: TRBJ1-5
size: many
V: TRBV12-3/TRBV12-4
D: NA
CDR3: CASSLGGTGAGQPQHF
DNA: TGTGCCAGCAGTCTGGGAGGTACGGGGGCAGGTCAGCCCCAGCATTTT

J: TRBJ1-1
size: few
V: TRBV20-1
D: NA
CDR3: CSARWATSDTEAFF
DNA: TGCAGTGCTAGATGGGCCACCTCGGACACTGAAGCTTTCTTT

J: TRBJ2-7
size: few
V: TRBV10-3
D: NA
CDR3: CAIGGDYEQYF
DNA: TGTGCCATCGGAGGAGACTACGAGCAGTACTTC

J: TRBJ1-1
size: few
V: TRBV3-1
D: NA
CDR3: CASSQDRDEAFF
DNA: TGTGCCAGCAGCCAAGATAGGGACGAAGCTTTCTTT

J: TRBJ2-5
size: many
V: TRBV12-3/TRBV12-4
D: TRBD2
CDR3: CASSPTSGKETQYF
DNA: TGTGCCAGCAGTCCCACTAGCGGGAAAGAGACCCAGTACTTC

J: TRBJ1-1
size: few
V: TRBV3-1
D: NA
CDR3: CASSQFDRMFSRNTEAFF
DNA: TGTGCCAGCAGCCAATTCGACAGGATGTTTTCTAGGAACACTGAAGCTTTCTTT

J: TRBJ2-3
size: NA
V: TRBV9
D: TRBD1
CDR3: CASSTPGTGETDTQYF
DNA: TGTGCCAGCAGCACACCAGGGACAGGGGAAACAGATACGCAGTATTTT